The following is a TCR beta chain sequence with its context. The data belong to a study of blood T cell repertoires in COVID-19. Clones were read by immunoSEQ multiplex PCR, and TCRdb kept only the in-frame ones, dropping some. The table shows tens of thousands of clones, with roughly 88% occurring only once. The germline V gene encodes CDR1 SGHTA and CDR2 FQGNSA. The CDR3 has 14 amino acids. J was trimmed by 7 bases and V by 3 bases; bases with no gene match: 5. The specimen was peripheral blood. The clonotype comes from a human donor in a cohort sampled during active COVID-19. This chain connects TRBV7-2 to TRBJ1-2; 10 bases agree with TRBD1. CDR3 sequence reads: CASSLTGGATGYTF. The CDR3 DNA is TGTGCCAGCAGCTTGACAGGGGGCGCGACTGGCTACACCTTC.